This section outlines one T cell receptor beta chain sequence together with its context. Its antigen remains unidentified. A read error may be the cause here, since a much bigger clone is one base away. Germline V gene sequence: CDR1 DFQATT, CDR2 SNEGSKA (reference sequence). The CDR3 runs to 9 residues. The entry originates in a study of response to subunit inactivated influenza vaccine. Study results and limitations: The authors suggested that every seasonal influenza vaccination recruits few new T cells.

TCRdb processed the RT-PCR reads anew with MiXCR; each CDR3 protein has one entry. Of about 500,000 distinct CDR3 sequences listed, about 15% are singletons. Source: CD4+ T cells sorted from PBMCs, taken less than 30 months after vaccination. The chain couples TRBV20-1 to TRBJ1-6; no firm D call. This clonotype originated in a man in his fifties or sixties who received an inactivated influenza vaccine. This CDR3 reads CTAARPLHF. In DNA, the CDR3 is TGCACTGCTGCTCGGCCCCTCCACTTT.